The next 22 T cell receptor beta chains were all read from a single sample in a study of cytomegalovirus exposure and HLA in healthy donors. In the PCR, 60 Vbeta and 13 Jbeta primers were used. Profiling relied on immunoSEQ multiplex PCR, and the TCRdb table lists in-frame clones only, not all of them. Of over 70,000 clones detected, about three quarters appear once; the ten largest clones hold around 3.1%. The sample consisted of PBMCs. Receptors originate from a man aged 50 to 59 in good health and CMV-seropositive.

The chain employs TRBV5-6 and TRBJ1-3; 7 nucleotides match TRBD1. The CDR3 is made up of 15 amino acids. Germline V CDR1 and CDR2: SGHDT, YYEEEE. The ends lost 4 bases at V and 4 bases at J; junction bases unmatched: 8. CDR3 region: CASSGRDRAGNTIYF. In DNA form, the CDR3 reads TGTGCCAGCAGCGGCCGGGACAGAGCGGGAAACACCATATATTTT.

The chain is built from TRBV19 and TRBJ2-5; 10 bases are shared with TRBD1. Unmatched junction bases numbered 16, after V lost 3 bases and J lost 6 bases. This CDR3 has 18 residues. The germline V gene encodes CDR1 LNHDA and CDR2 SQIVND (reference sequence). In nucleotides, the CDR3 is TGTGCCAGTAGTATGTTGGTGGGCGGGACAGGGGTGTGGAAGACCCAGTACTTC. Residues: CASSMLVGGTGVWKTQYF.

This clone was seen a single time. The gene calls are TRBV7-6 and TRBJ2-7; 9 bases are a match to TRBD2. J lost 5 bases, V lost 4 bases, and 12 bases had no gene match. Germline CDR1 and CDR2: SGHVS and FNYEAQ. This CDR3 region has 16 residues. The CDR3 spells CASSSLAGDPPDEQYF. In DNA form, the CDR3 reads TGTGCCAGCAGCTCTTTAGCGGGAGACCCCCCGGACGAGCAGTACTTC. The entire variable domain, with the rest obtained from reference TRBV7-6 and TRBJ2-7, is as follows: GAGVSQSPRYKVTKRGQDVALRCDPISGHVSLYWYRQALGQGPEFLTYFNYEAQQDKSGLPNDRFSAERPEGSISTLTIQRTEQRDSAMYRCASSSLAGDPPDEQYFGPGTRLTVT.

The table lists this clone with a count of one. The genes are TRBV25-1 and TRBJ1-6; 8 bases map to TRBD1. V was clipped by 4 bases and J by 6 bases; unmatched bases: 8. The V gene's germline CDR1 is MGHDK and CDR2 SYGVNS. The CDR3 totals 16 residues. The CDR3 coding sequence is TGTGCCAGCAGTGGGCCCGGGACAGGCTCTAATTCACCCCTCCACTTT. Protein sequence: CASSGPGTGSNSPLHF.

The V and J genes are TRBV19 and TRBJ2-1; 10 positions agree with TRBD2. Germline loops: CDR1 LNHDA, CDR2 SQIVND (reference sequence). This CDR3 comprises 19 residues. Unmatched junction bases numbered 18, after V lost 3 bases and J lost 7 bases. As DNA, the CDR3 is TGTGCCAGTAGTATCTCTAACAACGGACTAGCGGCCTTCGGGAATGAGCAGTTCTTC. This sequence encodes CASSISNNGLAAFGNEQFF.

The J gene is TRBJ2-5, the V gene TRBV4-2; 11 bases agree with TRBD2. Germline values: CDR1 LGHNA, CDR2 YNFKEQ. J was trimmed by 11 bases and V by 0 bases; bases with no gene match: 11. This CDR3 has 16 residues. The DNA for the CDR3 is TGTGCCAGCAGCCAAGATAGTACTAGCGGGGGAGGGGAGCAGTACTTC. Its protein product is CASSQDSTSGGGEQYF.

This chain joins TRBV6-1 and TRBJ1-1; D is perhaps TRBD1 (5 bases). Trimming shortened V by 6 bases and J by 2 bases, and 13 bases separated the two germline ends. Germline V gene sequence: CDR1 MNHNS, CDR2 SASEGT. This CDR3 has 14 amino acids. CDR3 amino acids: CASRAQGLNTEAFF. CDR3 DNA sequence: TGTGCCAGCAGGGCCCAGGGCCTCAACACTGAAGCTTTCTTT.

This clone was seen just once. This chain joins TRBV30 and TRBJ1-2; D gene unclear. The V end lost 4 bases, the J end lost 2 bases, and 17 bases lay between the germline ends. Germline lookup yields CDR1 GTSNPN and CDR2 SVGIG (reference sequence). CDR3 length: 15 amino acids. CDR3 DNA sequence: TGTGCCTGGATCCCCGGGTGGCCGGGAAACTATGGCTACACCTTC. Protein product: CAWIPGWPGNYGYTF.

The chain recombines TRBV11-2 with TRBJ2-7; 8 nucleotides agree with TRBD1. The CDR3 totals 14 residues. V lost 5 bases, J lost 5 bases, and 8 bases stayed unmatched. The germline V gene encodes CDR1 SGHAT and CDR2 FQNNGV. CDR3 nucleotides: TGTGCCAGCAGCCGTTACATGACAGGGGACGAGCAGTACTTC. It encodes CASSRYMTGDEQYF.

This chain joins TRBV6-5 and TRBJ2-5; D perhaps matches TRBD1 (6 bases). The V and J ends lost 2 bases and 4 bases respectively, with 8 bases between them. This CDR3 is 13 amino acids long. The V gene's germline CDR1 is MNHEY and CDR2 SVGAGI. DNA for the CDR3: TGTGCCAGCAGTTACGTGACAGGAGAGACCCAGTACTTC. As protein: CASSYVTGETQYF.

The CDR3 sequence: CASSIGGLSDTQYF. The CDR3 coding sequence is TGTGCCAGTAGTATAGGTGGGCTCTCGGATACGCAGTATTTT. This chain uses TRBV19 with TRBJ2-3; D is undetermined. The V end was cut by 1 base, the J end by 6 bases, with 11 bases between. Germline CDR1 and CDR2: LNHDA and SQIVND (reference sequence). The CDR3 totals 14 residues.

This clone appeared a single time. The V call is TRBV19, the J call TRBJ2-7, with TRBD1 matching over 9 bases. The CDR3 loop spans 16 amino acids. The germline V gene has CDR1 LNHDA and CDR2 SQIVND (reference sequence). J gave up 2 bases and V 1 base, and 6 bases lay outside the gene matches. The CDR3 protein is CASSIVPGQGAYEQYF. CDR3 DNA sequence: TGTGCCAGTAGTATAGTTCCGGGACAGGGAGCCTACGAGCAGTACTTC.

The chain links TRBV29-1 to TRBJ1-2; 8 bases map to TRBD1. Germline CDR1 and CDR2: SQVTM and ANQGSEA. The CDR3 loop spans 13 amino acids. The V and J ends lost 0 bases and 8 bases, in that order; junction bases with no gene match: 5. The CDR3 nucleotides read TGCAGCGTTGAAGATGGACAGGGTTGGGGCTACACCTTC. Translated, it gives CSVEDGQGWGYTF.

The CDR3: CASSLGGRATDTQYF. Here the CDR3 DNA reads TGTGCCAGCAGCTTGGGCGGGAGGGCTACAGATACGCAGTATTTT. The chain employs TRBV5-8 and TRBJ2-3; 9 bases are shared with TRBD2. CDR1 is SGHTS and CDR2 is YDEGEE in the germline V gene. The CDR3 length is 15 residues. With V trimmed by 0 bases and J by 3 bases, 2 bases remained unmatched. The full variable domain, rest sourced from reference TRBV5-8 and TRBJ2-3, is EAGVTQSPTHLIKTRGQQATLRCSPISGHTSVYWYQQALGLGLQFLLWYDEGEERNRGNFPPRFSGRQFPNYSSELNVNALELEDSALYLCASSLGGRATDTQYFGPGTRLTVL.

This clone showed up just a few times. The chain has TRBV25-1 and TRBJ2-1; 7 bases are shared with TRBD1. The CDR3 loop spans 13 amino acids. Germline CDR1 is MGHDK and CDR2 is SYGVNS. Losses at the gene ends were 7 bases for V and 6 bases for J; bases not matched to a gene: 6. The CDR3 is CASKGSGGNEQFF. The CDR3 DNA reads TGTGCCAGCAAGGGGTCAGGGGGCAATGAGCAGTTCTTC.

This clone was seen more than once but under ten times. The rearrangement uses TRBV6-5 and TRBJ1-1; D is uncertain. There are 13 residues in the CDR3. Per germline, CDR1 MNHEY and CDR2 SVGAGI. Deletions cut 4 bases from V and 3 bases from J, with 9 bases between. CDR3: CASSSDIDTEAFF. CDR3 nucleotides: TGTGCCAGCAGTTCCGACATTGACACTGAAGCTTTCTTT.

The table lists this clone with a few counts. The rearrangement joins TRBV11-2 to TRBJ1-1; D gene uncertain. Trimming took off 1 base at V and 2 bases at J, with 11 bases between the two ends. There are 15 residues in the CDR3. The germline gives CDR1 SGHAT, CDR2 FQNNGV. The CDR3 loop reads CASSLGVGVNTEAFF. The CDR3 DNA follows: TGTGCCAGCAGCTTAGGGGTGGGAGTAAACACTGAAGCTTTCTTT. Full variable domain (remainder filled in from reference TRBV11-2 and TRBJ1-1): EAGVAQSPRYKIIEKRQSVAFWCNPISGHATLYWYQQILGQGPKLLIQFQNNGVVDDSQLPKDRFSAERLKGVDSTLKIQPAKLEDSAVYLCASSLGVGVNTEAFFGQGTRLTVV.

V is TRBV6-5 and J is TRBJ2-3; D possibly corresponds to TRBD2 (6 bases). This CDR3 has 14 amino acids. Germline CDR1 reads MNHEY; CDR2 reads SVGAGI. Trimming shortened V by 5 bases and J by 5 bases, and 14 bases separated the two germline ends. Here the CDR3 DNA reads TGTGCCAGCAGTATGGGGATGGGAGGAGATACGCAGTATTTT. Amino acid sequence: CASSMGMGGDTQYF.

This chain connects TRBV4-1 to TRBJ2-4; no definite D call. This CDR3 spans 14 amino acids. The V end lost 1 base, the J end lost 4 bases, and 8 bases lay between the germline ends. Germline assignment: CDR1 MGHRA and CDR2 YSYEKL. CDR3: CASSQVTEKNIQYF. The DNA of the CDR3 is TGCGCCAGCAGCCAAGTCACAGAAAAAAACATTCAGTACTTC.

The chain joins TRBV9 to TRBJ2-1, with 8 bases identical to TRBD2. V lost 4 bases and J lost 7; bases outside the gene matches: 13. The length of the CDR3 is 16 residues. Germline values: CDR1 SGDLS, CDR2 YYNGEE. CDR3 amino acids: CASSPSLSGGWNEQFF. The CDR3 DNA sequence: TGTGCCAGCAGCCCCTCCCTATCGGGAGGGTGGAATGAGCAGTTCTTC.

This chain links TRBV5-1 with TRBJ2-7; TRBD1 might be the D (6 bases). The CDR3 runs to 17 residues. The V gene lost 4 bases and the J gene lost 3 bases, with 23 bases spanning the gap. CDR1 SGHRS and CDR2 YFSETQ come from the germline V gene. The DNA of the CDR3 is TGCGCCAGCAGCCTGCGAAGGACTGGGGACATCCTCTACGAGCAGTACTTC. It codes for CASSLRRTGDILYEQYF.

The chain links TRBV9 to TRBJ1-4; possibly TRBD1 for D (5 bases). With 0 bases removed from V and 7 bases from J, the gap between germline ends came to 10 bases. The CDR3 is made up of 14 amino acids. Germline V gene lookup returns CDR1 SGDLS and CDR2 YYNGEE. Written as DNA, the CDR3 is TGTGCCAGCAGCGTAGCCAGGGTGGGTGAAAAACTGTTTTTT. This sequence encodes CASSVARVGEKLFF.